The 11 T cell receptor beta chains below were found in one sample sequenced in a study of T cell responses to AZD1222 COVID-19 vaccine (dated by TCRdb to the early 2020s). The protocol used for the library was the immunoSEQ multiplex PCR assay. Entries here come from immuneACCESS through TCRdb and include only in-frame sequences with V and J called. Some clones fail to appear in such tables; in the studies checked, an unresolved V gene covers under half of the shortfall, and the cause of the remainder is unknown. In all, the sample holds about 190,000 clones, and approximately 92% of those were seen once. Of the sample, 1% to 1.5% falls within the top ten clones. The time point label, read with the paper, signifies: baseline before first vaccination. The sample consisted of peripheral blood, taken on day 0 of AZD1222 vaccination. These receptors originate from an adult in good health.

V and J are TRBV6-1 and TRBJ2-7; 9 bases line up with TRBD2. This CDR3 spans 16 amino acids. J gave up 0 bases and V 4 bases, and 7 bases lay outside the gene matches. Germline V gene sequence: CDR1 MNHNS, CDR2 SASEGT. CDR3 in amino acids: CASSASGTSSSYEQYF. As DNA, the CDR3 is TGTGCCAGCAGTGCCTCCGGGACTAGCAGCTCCTACGAGCAGTACTTC.

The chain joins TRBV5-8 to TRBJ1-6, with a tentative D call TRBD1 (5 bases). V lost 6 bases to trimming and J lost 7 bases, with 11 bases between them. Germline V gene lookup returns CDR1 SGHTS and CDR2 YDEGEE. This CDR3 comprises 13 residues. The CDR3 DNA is TGTGCCAGCAACCGCAAGGGGAATTCACCCCTCCACTTT. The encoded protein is CASNRKGNSPLHF.

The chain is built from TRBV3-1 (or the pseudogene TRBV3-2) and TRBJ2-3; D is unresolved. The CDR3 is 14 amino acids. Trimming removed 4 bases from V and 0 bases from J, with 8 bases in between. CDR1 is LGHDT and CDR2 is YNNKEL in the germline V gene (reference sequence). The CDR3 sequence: CASSRPASTDTQYF. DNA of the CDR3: TGTGCCAGCAGCCGTCCCGCTAGCACAGATACGCAGTATTTT.

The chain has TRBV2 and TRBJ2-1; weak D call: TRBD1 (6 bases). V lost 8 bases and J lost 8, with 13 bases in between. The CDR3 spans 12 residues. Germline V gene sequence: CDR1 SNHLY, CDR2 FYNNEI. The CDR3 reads CASVSRGDEQFF. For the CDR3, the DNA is TGTGCCAGCGTTAGCAGGGGTGATGAGCAGTTCTTC.

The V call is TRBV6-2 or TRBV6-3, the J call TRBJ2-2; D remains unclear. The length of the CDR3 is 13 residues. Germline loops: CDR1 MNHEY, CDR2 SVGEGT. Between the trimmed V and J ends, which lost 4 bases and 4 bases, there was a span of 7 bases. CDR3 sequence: CASSSAVTGELFF. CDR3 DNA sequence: TGTGCCAGCAGTTCCGCGGTCACCGGGGAGCTGTTTTTT.

For the CDR3, the DNA is TGTGCCAGCAGCGACAGGGGGTCCTCTAACTATGGCTACACCTTC. Translated, it gives CASSDRGSSNYGYTF. The chain uses TRBV6-5 and TRBJ1-2; 9 bases line up with TRBD1. The CDR3 spans 15 residues. Germline loops: CDR1 MNHEY, CDR2 SVGAGI. J was trimmed by 0 bases and V by 6 bases; bases with no gene match: 5.

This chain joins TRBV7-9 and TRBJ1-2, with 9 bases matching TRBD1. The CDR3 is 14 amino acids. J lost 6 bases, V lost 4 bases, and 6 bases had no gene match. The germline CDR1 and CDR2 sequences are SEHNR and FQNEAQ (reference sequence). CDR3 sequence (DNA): TGTGCCAGCAGCTGGGGACAGGGCCCCAATGGCTACACCTTC. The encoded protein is CASSWGQGPNGYTF. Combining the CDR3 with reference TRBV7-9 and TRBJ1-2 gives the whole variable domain DTGVSQNPRHKITKRGQNVTFRCDPISEHNRLYWYRQTLGQGPEFLTYFQNEAQLEKSRLLSDRFSAERPKGSFSTLEIQRTEQGDSAMYLCASSWGQGPNGYTFGSGTRLTVV.

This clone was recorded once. This CDR3 reads CASSPLEGNSYNEQFF. The CDR3 coding sequence is TGTGCCAGCAGCCCTCTCGAGGGGAACTCCTACAATGAGCAGTTCTTC. The chain joins TRBV4-2 to TRBJ2-1, with D perhaps matching TRBD1 or TRBD2 (5 bases each). CDR1 and CDR2 from the germline V gene are LGHNA and YNFKEQ. Trimming removed 4 bases from V and 0 bases from J, with 13 bases in between. This CDR3 comprises 16 residues.

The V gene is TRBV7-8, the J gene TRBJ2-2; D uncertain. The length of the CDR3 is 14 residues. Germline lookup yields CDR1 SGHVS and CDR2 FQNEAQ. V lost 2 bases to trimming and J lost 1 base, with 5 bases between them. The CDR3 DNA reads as TGTGCCAGCAGCTTACCAGGGAACACCGGGGAGCTGTTTTTT. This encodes CASSLPGNTGELFF.

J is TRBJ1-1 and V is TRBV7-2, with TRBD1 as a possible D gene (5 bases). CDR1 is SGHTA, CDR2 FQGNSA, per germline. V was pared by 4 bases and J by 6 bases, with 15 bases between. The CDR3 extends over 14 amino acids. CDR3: CASSYQQTVPEAFF. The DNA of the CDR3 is TGTGCCAGCAGCTACCAGCAGACAGTTCCTGAAGCTTTCTTT.

The CDR3 coding sequence is TGTGCCAGCAGCGTCTACGGGACAGGGGGCACTGAAGCTTTCTTT. Translation gives CASSVYGTGGTEAFF. This rearrangement joins TRBV5-5 to TRBJ1-1; 11 bases line up with TRBD1. The ends lost 4 bases at V and 4 bases at J; junction bases unmatched: 6. In germline, CDR1 is SGHKS, CDR2 YYEKEE (reference sequence). The CDR3 extends over 15 amino acids.